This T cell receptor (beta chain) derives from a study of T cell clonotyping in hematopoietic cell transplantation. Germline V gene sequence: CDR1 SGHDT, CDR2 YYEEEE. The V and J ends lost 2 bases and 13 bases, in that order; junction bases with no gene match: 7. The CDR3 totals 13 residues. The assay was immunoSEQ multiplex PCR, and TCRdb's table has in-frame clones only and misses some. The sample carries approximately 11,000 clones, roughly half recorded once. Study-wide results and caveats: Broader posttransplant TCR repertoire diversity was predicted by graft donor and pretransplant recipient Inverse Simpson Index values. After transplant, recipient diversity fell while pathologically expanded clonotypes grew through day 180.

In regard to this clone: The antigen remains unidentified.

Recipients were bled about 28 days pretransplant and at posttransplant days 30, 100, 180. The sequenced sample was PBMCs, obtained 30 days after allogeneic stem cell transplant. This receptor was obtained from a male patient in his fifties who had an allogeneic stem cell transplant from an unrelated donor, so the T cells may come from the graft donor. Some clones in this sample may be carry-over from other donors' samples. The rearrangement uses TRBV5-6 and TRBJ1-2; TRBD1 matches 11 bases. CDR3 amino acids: CASSFSGQGVRTF. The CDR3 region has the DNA TGTGCCAGCAGCTTCTCGGGACAGGGGGTTCGCACCTTC.